These T cell receptor beta chains were read from a single sample in a study of Graves' ophthalmopathy and Graves' hyperthyroidism. TCRdb itself ran the multiplex PCR reads through MiXCR, one entry per CDR3 protein. Here the sample spans about 420,000 distinct CDR3 sequences, more than 20% being singletons. The material sequenced was peripheral blood. These receptors were collected from a woman under 30 with stable Graves' hyperthyroidism. The CDR3 runs from the conserved cysteine through the conserved F or W. A D gene is named only where the DNA matches it firmly. The size field is filled for only some rows; it gives once, few, many or a size class.

V gene: TRBV20-1; clone size: many; J gene: TRBJ1-1; D gene: -; CDR3 DNA: TGCAGTGCTAGGGCCAGTCACACTGAAGCTTTCTTT; CDR3 protein: CSARASHTEAFF
V gene: TRBV19; clone size: -; J gene: TRBJ1-5; D gene: -; CDR3 DNA: TGTGCCAGTGGGTTAATGGGCAATCAGCCCCAGCATTTT; CDR3 protein: CASGLMGNQPQHF
V gene: TRBV6-1; clone size: -; J gene: TRBJ1-6; D gene: -; CDR3 DNA: TGTGCCAGCAGTGACCCGGCTGCGAATGTTAATTCACCCCTCCACTTT; CDR3 protein: CASSDPAANVNSPLHF
V gene: TRBV7-2; clone size: -; J gene: TRBJ2-5; D gene: -; CDR3 DNA: TGTGCCAGCACCTTAAGGGACTTGGAGACCCAGTACTTC; CDR3 protein: CASTLRDLETQYF
V gene: TRBV7-2; clone size: many; J gene: TRBJ2-6; D gene: -; CDR3 DNA: TGTGCCAGCAGCTTAATAAGCTCTGGGGCCAACGTCCTGACTTTC; CDR3 protein: CASSLISSGANVLTF
V gene: TRBV30; clone size: many; J gene: TRBJ1-3; D gene: TRBD1; CDR3 DNA: TGTGCCTGGAGTGTCGGGACAGCTGGAAACACCATATATTTT; CDR3 protein: CAWSVGTAGNTIYF
V gene: TRBV6-2/TRBV6-3; clone size: many; J gene: TRBJ2-7; D gene: TRBD2; CDR3 DNA: TGTGCCACCAATCGCATTGCTAGCGGATACGAGCAGTACTTC; CDR3 protein: CATNRIASGYEQYF
V gene: TRBV29-1; clone size: many; J gene: TRBJ2-2; D gene: TRBD1; CDR3 DNA: TGCAGCGCCAACACGGACAGGGCGAACACCGGGGAGCTGTTTTTT; CDR3 protein: CSANTDRANTGELFF
V gene: TRBV27; clone size: many; J gene: TRBJ2-3; D gene: TRBD1; CDR3 DNA: TGTGCCAGCGGCCGGGACAGAGACGATACGCAGTATTTT; CDR3 protein: CASGRDRDDTQYF
V gene: TRBV29-1; clone size: many; J gene: TRBJ1-1; D gene: -; CDR3 DNA: TGCAGCGTTGAAGAATGGGACGGCACTGAAGCTTTCTTT; CDR3 protein: CSVEEWDGTEAFF
V gene: TRBV5-1; clone size: many; J gene: TRBJ2-7; D gene: TRBD2; CDR3 DNA: TGCGCCAGCAGCTTCCTAGCGGGAGGGGTTGGCGAGCAGTACTTC; CDR3 protein: CASSFLAGGVGEQYF
V gene: TRBV6-5; clone size: many; J gene: TRBJ2-7; D gene: TRBD2; CDR3 DNA: TGTGCCACCCGAGGCGGACTAGCCACCTACGAGCAGTACTTC; CDR3 protein: CATRGGLATYEQYF
V gene: TRBV12-3/TRBV12-4; clone size: many; J gene: TRBJ1-2; D gene: -; CDR3 DNA: TGTGCCAGCAGTTGGGGTGGGAGGATCGGGGGCTACACCTTC; CDR3 protein: CASSWGGRIGGYTF
V gene: TRBV6-9; clone size: many; J gene: TRBJ2-2; D gene: TRBD2; CDR3 DNA: TGTGCCAGCAGTTATCAGCGGGAGGGCCCCACCGGGGAGCTGTTTTTT; CDR3 protein: CASSYQREGPTGELFF
V gene: TRBV30; clone size: many; J gene: TRBJ2-2; D gene: -; CDR3 DNA: TGTGCCTGGAGTGCAGACAGCTACACCGGGGAGCTGTTTTTT; CDR3 protein: CAWSADSYTGELFF
V gene: TRBV6-1; clone size: many; J gene: TRBJ2-7; D gene: TRBD1; CDR3 DNA: TGTGCCAGCAGTGAAGCTATTAGGGACAGGGGCTACGAGCAGTACTTC; CDR3 protein: CASSEAIRDRGYEQYF
V gene: TRBV6-2/TRBV6-3; clone size: many; J gene: TRBJ2-7; D gene: TRBD2; CDR3 DNA: TGTGCCAGCAGTTACGGGGCGACACGGGGGGAGGACGAGCAGTACTTC; CDR3 protein: CASSYGATRGEDEQYF
V gene: TRBV12-3/TRBV12-4; clone size: many; J gene: TRBJ1-2; D gene: TRBD1; CDR3 DNA: TGTGCCAGCAGATCCACCGGGACAGGGATCTTGCGTGGCTACACCTTC; CDR3 protein: CASRSTGTGILRGYTF
V gene: TRBV4-1; clone size: many; J gene: TRBJ1-5; D gene: -; CDR3 DNA: TGCGCCAGCAGCCAAGGTCAGGCCATAACCAATCAGCCCCAGCATTTT; CDR3 protein: CASSQGQAITNQPQHF
V gene: TRBV20-1; clone size: -; J gene: TRBJ2-7; D gene: TRBD2; CDR3 DNA: TGCAGTGCTAGAGAAGGTCGGGGGGGCGACTCCTACGAGCAGTACTTC; CDR3 protein: CSAREGRGGDSYEQYF
V gene: TRBV29-1; clone size: -; J gene: TRBJ1-2; D gene: -; CDR3 DNA: TGCAGCGTTGTGAGGGAGGACTATGGCTACACCTTC; CDR3 protein: CSVVREDYGYTF
V gene: TRBV30; clone size: many; J gene: TRBJ1-1; D gene: -; CDR3 DNA: TGTGCCTGGGGCGACAGGAGGAACACTGAAGCTTTCTTT; CDR3 protein: CAWGDRRNTEAFF
V gene: TRBV7-9; clone size: -; J gene: TRBJ2-7; D gene: -; CDR3 DNA: TGTGCCAGCAGCTTAAGGGCGAGCGACGAGCAGTACTTC; CDR3 protein: CASSLRASDEQYF
V gene: TRBV20-1; clone size: many; J gene: TRBJ2-7; D gene: TRBD1; CDR3 DNA: TGCAGTGCTGAGCCGGGACAGTCCTACGAGCAGTACTTC; CDR3 protein: CSAEPGQSYEQYF
V gene: TRBV6-1; clone size: many; J gene: TRBJ1-2; D gene: TRBD1; CDR3 DNA: TGTGCCAGCAGTCCTCCCGGGACAGGGAACTATGGCTACACCTTC; CDR3 protein: CASSPPGTGNYGYTF
V gene: TRBV10-3; clone size: -; J gene: TRBJ1-2; D gene: -; CDR3 DNA: TGTGCCATCAGTGAGTCAAGGGATCCCTATGGCTACACCTTC; CDR3 protein: CAISESRDPYGYTF
V gene: TRBV7-8; clone size: many; J gene: TRBJ2-5; D gene: -; CDR3 DNA: TGTGCCAGCAGCAAAGGACAGCAAGAGACCCAGTACTTC; CDR3 protein: CASSKGQQETQYF
V gene: TRBV6-2/TRBV6-3; clone size: many; J gene: TRBJ2-7; D gene: TRBD1; CDR3 DNA: TGTGCCAGCAGTCTTTGGGACAGGGCCCACGAGCAGTACTTC; CDR3 protein: CASSLWDRAHEQYF
V gene: TRBV15; clone size: many; J gene: TRBJ1-5; D gene: -; CDR3 DNA: TGTGCCACCAGCAGAGTTAGGGAACAGCCCCAGCATTTT; CDR3 protein: CATSRVREQPQHF
V gene: TRBV12-3/TRBV12-4; clone size: many; J gene: TRBJ1-2; D gene: TRBD1; CDR3 DNA: TGTGCCAGCAGTTTAAGGACAGGGGGGAGAAACTATGGCTACACCTTC; CDR3 protein: CASSLRTGGRNYGYTF
V gene: TRBV12-3/TRBV12-4; clone size: few; J gene: TRBJ1-1; D gene: TRBD1; CDR3 DNA: TGTGCCAGCAGTTTATTCCGCAGGGGGCTAAAGACGAACACTGAAGCTTTCTTT; CDR3 protein: CASSLFRRGLKTNTEAFF
V gene: TRBV6-1; clone size: -; J gene: TRBJ1-5; D gene: TRBD1; CDR3 DNA: TGTGCCAGCAGTGTTGAGGGGGCGAGATATTGGAGCAATCAGCCCCATCAGTTT; CDR3 protein: CASSVEGARYWSNQPHQF
V gene: TRBV10-1; clone size: many; J gene: TRBJ2-7; D gene: -; CDR3 DNA: TGCGCCAGCAGTGAGGGGACGACAGGCGAGCAGTACTTC; CDR3 protein: CASSEGTTGEQYF
V gene: TRBV5-5; clone size: few; J gene: TRBJ1-1; D gene: -; CDR3 DNA: TGTGCCAGCAGCTTGGGGGCCCTCACTGAAGCTTTCTTT; CDR3 protein: CASSLGALTEAFF
V gene: TRBV18; clone size: many; J gene: TRBJ2-7; D gene: TRBD2; CDR3 DNA: TGTGCCAGCTCACTGGGACTACCTAACACCTACGAGCAGTACTTC; CDR3 protein: CASSLGLPNTYEQYF
V gene: TRBV20-1; clone size: many; J gene: TRBJ1-1; D gene: -; CDR3 DNA: TGCAGTGCCCCTAAGAGGGGTCCAGAAATGAACACTGAAGCTTTCTTT; CDR3 protein: CSAPKRGPEMNTEAFF
V gene: TRBV5-1; clone size: many; J gene: TRBJ2-7; D gene: TRBD2; CDR3 DNA: TGCGCCAGCAGCTTGGGGGCTAGCGGGAGGGGGGCCGCCTACGAGCAGTACTTC; CDR3 protein: CASSLGASGRGAAYEQYF
V gene: TRBV6-1; clone size: -; J gene: TRBJ2-7; D gene: -; CDR3 DNA: TGTGCCAGCATGGTCGGGCCCTCCTACGAGCAGTACTTC; CDR3 protein: CASMVGPSYEQYF
V gene: TRBV30; clone size: many; J gene: TRBJ2-7; D gene: TRBD2; CDR3 DNA: TGTGCCTGGAACCTAGCGGGAGAGGACGAGCAGTACTTC; CDR3 protein: CAWNLAGEDEQYF
V gene: TRBV6-1; clone size: many; J gene: TRBJ2-7; D gene: TRBD1; CDR3 DNA: TGTGCCAGCAGGGGCCGGGACAGGGATCTCCAGCAGTACTTC; CDR3 protein: CASRGRDRDLQQYF
V gene: TRBV12-3/TRBV12-4; clone size: once; J gene: TRBJ2-7; D gene: -; CDR3 DNA: TGTGCCAGCAGTTTTGGTCAGCGATCCTACGAGCAGTACTTC; CDR3 protein: CASSFGQRSYEQYF
V gene: TRBV2; clone size: many; J gene: TRBJ1-5; D gene: -; CDR3 DNA: TGTGCCAGCAGTGAAGGCTTGGGCAGCAAGAATCAGCCCCAGCATTTT; CDR3 protein: CASSEGLGSKNQPQHF
V gene: TRBV5-6; clone size: -; J gene: TRBJ2-7; D gene: -; CDR3 DNA: TGTGCCAGCAGCTTGGCCCCTCTCCGCGAGCAGTACTTC; CDR3 protein: CASSLAPLREQYF
V gene: TRBV25-1; clone size: once; J gene: TRBJ1-1; D gene: -; CDR3 DNA: TGTGCCAGCAGTGGTCCGACAGGGAACACTGAAGCTTTCTTT; CDR3 protein: CASSGPTGNTEAFF
V gene: TRBV13; clone size: few; J gene: TRBJ2-7; D gene: -; CDR3 DNA: TGTGCCAGCAGCTCGCCAGGACGGCTCCTAGACGAGCAGTACTTC; CDR3 protein: CASSSPGRLLDEQYF
V gene: TRBV20-1; clone size: -; J gene: TRBJ2-2; D gene: -; CDR3 DNA: TGCAGTGCTATCGACCATTTACCCGGGGAGCTGTTTTTT; CDR3 protein: CSAIDHLPGELFF
V gene: TRBV13; clone size: many; J gene: TRBJ1-1; D gene: -; CDR3 DNA: TGTGCCAGCAGCTTAGTCGGGACTCAGAACACTGAAGCTTTCTTT; CDR3 protein: CASSLVGTQNTEAFF
V gene: TRBV28; clone size: -; J gene: TRBJ2-7; D gene: TRBD1; CDR3 DNA: TGTGCCAGCAGTCCCGGAAGACAGGGGGTAATCTACGAGCAGTACTTC; CDR3 protein: CASSPGRQGVIYEQYF
V gene: TRBV6-1; clone size: -; J gene: TRBJ2-5; D gene: -; CDR3 DNA: TGTGCCAGCAGTGAGGTACCTGGCGGGGGCTACCAAGAGACCCAGTACTTC; CDR3 protein: CASSEVPGGGYQETQYF
V gene: TRBV11-1; clone size: many; J gene: TRBJ2-7; D gene: TRBD2; CDR3 DNA: TGTGCCAGCAGCTTCTTGCGCGGTCAGACTAGCGCTTCCCACGAGCAGTACTTC; CDR3 protein: CASSFLRGQTSASHEQYF
V gene: TRBV20-1; clone size: many; J gene: TRBJ2-5; D gene: TRBD2; CDR3 DNA: TGCAGTGCTAGAGATCCCCAACTAGCGGGGGTAGGGTACCGAGAGACCCAGTACTTC; CDR3 protein: CSARDPQLAGVGYRETQYF
V gene: TRBV6-1; clone size: many; J gene: TRBJ2-7; D gene: TRBD1; CDR3 DNA: TGTGCCAGCAGGATAGGACAGGGGGCTTCCTACGAGCAGTACTTC; CDR3 protein: CASRIGQGASYEQYF
V gene: TRBV15; clone size: many; J gene: TRBJ2-5; D gene: -; CDR3 DNA: TGTGCCACCAGCAGAGATGGCCAGGTCCAAGAGACCCAGTACTTC; CDR3 protein: CATSRDGQVQETQYF